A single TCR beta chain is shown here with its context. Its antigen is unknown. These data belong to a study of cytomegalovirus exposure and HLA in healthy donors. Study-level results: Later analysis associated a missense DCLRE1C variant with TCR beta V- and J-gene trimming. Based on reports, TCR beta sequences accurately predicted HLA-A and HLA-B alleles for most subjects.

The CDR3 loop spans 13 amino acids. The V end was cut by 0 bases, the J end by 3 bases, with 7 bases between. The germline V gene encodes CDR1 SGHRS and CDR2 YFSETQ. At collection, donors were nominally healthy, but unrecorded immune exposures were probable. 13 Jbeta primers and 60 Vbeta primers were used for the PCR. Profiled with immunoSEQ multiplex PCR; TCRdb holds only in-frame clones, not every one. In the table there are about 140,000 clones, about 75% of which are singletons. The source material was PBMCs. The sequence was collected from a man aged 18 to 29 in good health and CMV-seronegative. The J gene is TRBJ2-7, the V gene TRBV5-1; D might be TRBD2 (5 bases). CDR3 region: CASSLGGFYEQYF. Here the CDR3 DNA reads TGCGCCAGCAGCTTGGGCGGGTTCTACGAGCAGTACTTC.